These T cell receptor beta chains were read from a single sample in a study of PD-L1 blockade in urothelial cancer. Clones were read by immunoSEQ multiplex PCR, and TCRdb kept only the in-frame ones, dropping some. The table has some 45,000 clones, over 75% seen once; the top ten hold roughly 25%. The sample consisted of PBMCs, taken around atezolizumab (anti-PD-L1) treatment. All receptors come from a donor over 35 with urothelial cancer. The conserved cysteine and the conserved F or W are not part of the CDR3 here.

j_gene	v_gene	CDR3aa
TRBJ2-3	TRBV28	ASMRVTQY
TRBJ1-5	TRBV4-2	ASSPVGQGSNQPQH
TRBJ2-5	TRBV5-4	ASSQEWGTGGETQY
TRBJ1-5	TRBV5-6	ASSSTTGSNQPQH
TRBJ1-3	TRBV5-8	ASSWGRPGNTIY
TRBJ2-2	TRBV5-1	ASRRTGDGAGELF
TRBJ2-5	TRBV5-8	ASSPGLQGVGQETQY
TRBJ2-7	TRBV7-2	ASSLAGGTRYEQY
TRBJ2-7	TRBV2	ASSEALQGPEQY
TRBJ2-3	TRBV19	ASSIQGTRWGTDTQY
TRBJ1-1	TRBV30	AWSVFHFLSPTGGDTEAF
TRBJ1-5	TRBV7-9	ASSQGGTGRNQPQH
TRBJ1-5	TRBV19	ASTRGVGSGNQPQH
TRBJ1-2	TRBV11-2	ASSPGQPYGYT
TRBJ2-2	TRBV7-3	ASSEGVNTGELF
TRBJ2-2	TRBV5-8	ASPASGSANTGELF
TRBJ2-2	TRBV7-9	ASSPRDREGTGELF
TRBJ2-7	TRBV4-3	ASSHAGGYEQY
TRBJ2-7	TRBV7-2	ASSLRYEQY
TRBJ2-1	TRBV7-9	ASSAGLYDNEQF
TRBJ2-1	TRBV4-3	AAPKGGRAVPHNEQF
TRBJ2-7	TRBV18	ASSPDRGGGAYEQY
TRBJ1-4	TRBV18	ASSPGGDEKLF
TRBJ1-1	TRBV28	ASSDRGQRSSEAF
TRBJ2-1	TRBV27	ASSSFLRARSYNEQF
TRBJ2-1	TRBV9	ASSGGTDNEQF
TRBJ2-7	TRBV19	ASSISPGQSYEQY
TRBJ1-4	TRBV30	AWSVPGGWEKLF
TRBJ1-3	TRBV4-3	ASSQDGAGKISGNTIY
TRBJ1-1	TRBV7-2	ASSYGRGTEAF
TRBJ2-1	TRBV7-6	ASSLSFDEQF
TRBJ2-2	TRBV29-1	SVEARGTPANTGELF
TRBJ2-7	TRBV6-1	ASSPQGNYEQY
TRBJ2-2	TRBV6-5	ASSSGTGELF
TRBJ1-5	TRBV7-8	ASSLGGGGRFSNQPQH
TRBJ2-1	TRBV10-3	AISEGSSGSNEQF
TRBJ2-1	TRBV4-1	ASSRQGGNEQF
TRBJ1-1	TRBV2	ASRIFNSPKAEAF
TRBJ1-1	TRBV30	AWSVPQGGYGTEAF
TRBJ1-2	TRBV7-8	ASSFGPYGYT
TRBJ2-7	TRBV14	ASSQVLYEQY
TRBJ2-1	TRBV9	ASSVGASRGGYNEQF
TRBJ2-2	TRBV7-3	ASSLIGGSTGELF
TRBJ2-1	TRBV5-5	ASSLGQASYNEQF
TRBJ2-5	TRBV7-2	ASSSELGLAGGETQY
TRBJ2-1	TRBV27	ASSGRLAEQF
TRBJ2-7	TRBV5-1	ASSPLGTGANEQY
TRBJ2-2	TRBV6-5	ASSFHGQSNTGELF
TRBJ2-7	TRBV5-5	ASSSGDSYEQY
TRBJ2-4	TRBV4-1	ASSQVWGGRGGIQY
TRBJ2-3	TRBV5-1	ASSQGQGEDTQY
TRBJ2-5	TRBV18	ASSSGGQKETQY
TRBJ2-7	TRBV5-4	ASSETSGRAEQY
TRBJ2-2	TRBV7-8	ASRSGLAANTGELF
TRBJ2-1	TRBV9	ASSARTSRRAEQF
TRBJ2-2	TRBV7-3	ASRGASGTGELF
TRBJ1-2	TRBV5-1	ASSLGTGVYGYT
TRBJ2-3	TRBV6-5	ASSYGGWGGTDTQY
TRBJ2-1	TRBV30	AWSWGLAGVEQF
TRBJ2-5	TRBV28	ASSLGRQGIWYQETQY